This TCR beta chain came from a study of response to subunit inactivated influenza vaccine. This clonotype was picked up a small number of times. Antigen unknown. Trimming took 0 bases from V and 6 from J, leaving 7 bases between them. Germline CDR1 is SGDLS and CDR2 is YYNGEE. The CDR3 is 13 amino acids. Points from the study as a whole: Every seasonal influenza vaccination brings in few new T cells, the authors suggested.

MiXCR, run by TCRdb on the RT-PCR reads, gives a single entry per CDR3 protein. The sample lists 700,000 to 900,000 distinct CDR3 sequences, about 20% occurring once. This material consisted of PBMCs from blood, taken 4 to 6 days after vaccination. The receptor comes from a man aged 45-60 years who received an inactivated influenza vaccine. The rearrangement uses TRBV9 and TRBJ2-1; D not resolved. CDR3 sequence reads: CASSVGYGNEQFF. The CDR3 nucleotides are TGTGCCAGCAGCGTAGGATATGGCAATGAGCAGTTCTTC. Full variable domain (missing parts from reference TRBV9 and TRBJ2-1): DSGVTQTPKHLITATGQRVTLRCSPRSGDLSVYWYQQSLDQGLQFLIQYYNGEERAKGNILERFSAQQFPDLHSELNLSSLELGDSALYFCASSVGYGNEQFFGPGTRLTVL.